This T cell receptor (beta chain) was recovered during a study of cytomegalovirus exposure and HLA in healthy donors (dated by TCRdb to 2016 to 2017). With respect to the entire study: An earlier analysis of about 560 of the donors reported 250 to 300 Gb of sequence data and around 120 million unique TCR beta sequences obtained from roughly 170 million T cells. An early release covering about 600 HLA-typed donors comprised approximately 300 gigabases of sequencing data and around 80 million unique TCR sequences. Of the approximately 400 genotyped donors, approximately 83% fell in the genetic ancestry cluster associated with self-reported Caucasian donors. The aim of the study was to test whether cataloging public T cell receptors could identify signatures of past pathogen exposure. The study profiled the T cell repertoires of 500 to 800 subjects by immunosequencing and related them to cytomegalovirus serostatus. Besides the first cohort of around 700 subjects, a separate validation cohort made up of roughly 120 different subjects was used. To predict cytomegalovirus infection status, the study combined high-throughput TCR immunosequencing, statistical association of individual TCRs with disease status, and machine learning. A later analysis re-examined previously published TCR beta repertoires from around 670 donors and added high-resolution HLA genotyping to investigate patterns of TCR occurrence. Rather than drawing on any new phenotypic data, the later analysis identified candidate immune exposures from TCR beta sequences and the way those sequences occurred across donors. In an earlier analysis of about 590 of the donors, high-throughput TCR beta sequencing was used to judge whether each TCR beta V gene segment behaved as functional or pseudogenic. Donor age, sex, ethnicity and CMV serostatus were compiled together with the repertoire data. A later genetic analysis used genome-wide SNP genotypes for about three fifths of the 666 donors, treating that subset as a discovery cohort. Every discovery cohort repertoire had been produced on one sequencing platform. HLA typing included class I and class II loci at four-digit resolution. Typing coverage differed by locus: A, B, C, DRB1 and DQB1 were typed in about 620-640 donors, DQA1 in 500 to 550, DPA1 in 600 to 610, and DPB1 in roughly 470. Several DR-DQ haplotypes were treated as single units for association and clustering because of strong linkage in the cohort. Among some 410 genotyped donors of the cohort, an average of approximately 200,000 unique TCR beta nucleotide sequences was sequenced per donor, of which about 18% were non-productive.

In total, approximately 690 healthy bone marrow donors made up the cohort. At the time of sampling, all cohort members were nominally healthy, though unrecorded immune exposures were likely present. The donor was CMV seropositive and belonged to the group of more than 250 seropositive cohort members. A peripheral blood sample was collected from each donor, and TCR beta sequencing was performed on peripheral blood mononuclear cells. Genomic DNA was extracted from the blood cell samples with the Qiagen DNeasy Blood Extraction Kit. The full study reports these points: In vitro tests confirmed that a few of the cytomegalovirus-associated TCR beta chains recognize cytomegalovirus antigens. A further reported finding was that TCR beta sequences accurately predicted the HLA-A and HLA-B alleles for most subjects in the first cohort. The authors suggested that the approach could potentially be extended to other disease states and immunological phenotypes. The sequencing pipeline was judged likely to have produced a cluster of highly shared sequence variants as a technical artifact. Several of the top co-occurrence clusters appeared to be linked to parvovirus B19, influenza, CMV and Epstein-Barr virus, according to a later analysis. In a later analysis, TCR association rates were found to vary across HLA loci, with the most associated TCRs seen for DRB1 alleles and the fewest for HLA-C alleles. V-gene and J-gene trimming of TCR beta chains was associated with a missense DCLRE1C variant in a later genetic analysis, and the association was replicated in an independent cohort. The earlier analysis of almost 600 of the donors excluded 15 to 20 rarely observed V segments, including chromosome 9 orphons, because counts were too low. According to a later genetic analysis, donors in an Asian-associated ancestry cluster had fewer N-insertions in productive TCRs than the approximately 700-donor mean. Across donors, most TCR sequences were observed very rarely, whereas some public TCRs were present in many individuals. CMV serostatus was the only immune exposure information available for the cohort. Roughly uniform sequencing depth across donors was assumed in presence/absence analyses, although this assumption may not hold. Some IMGT-functional V segments, including TRBV6-2 and TRBV6-3, could not be told apart with the 87-base-pair reads, so those segments were excluded. This cohort had only TCR beta chains sequenced, and the lack of alpha or paired-chain data limited which features could be detected. Compared with equally common non-associated chains, HLA-associated TCR beta chains in a later analysis were more clonally expanded and had lower generation probabilities. When HLA alleles, especially DR and DQ, strongly co-occurred, attributing TCR associations to individual alleles was difficult. The study listed 150 to 200 TCR beta chains as associated with cytomegalovirus. A later analysis associated 16,951 TCR beta sequences with specific HLA alleles at a false discovery rate of 0.05. The classifier was reported to diagnose cytomegalovirus status with high specificity and sensitivity in both the original cohort and the validation cohort. Linkage disequilibrium might explain the correlated functional status among segregating V segments, but an unknown experimental factor could not be ruled out. Broadly in line with IMGT annotations, most TCR beta V segments showed up in productive rearrangements about 87% or about 30% of the time in an earlier analysis of several hundred of the donors. In a later analysis, most CMV-associated TCR beta chains were found to appear HLA-restricted, with HLA associations seemingly driven largely by CMV exposure. HLA typing was unavailable for some donors at each locus, so association tests used only the typed subset.

The germline V gene (reference sequence) specifies SEHNR as CDR1 and FQNEAQ as CDR2. The CDR3 contains 11 residues, cysteine and phenylalanine counted. The sequence is cut down to CDR3 DNA, 33 bases in frame from base 1. The trim is 5 bases for V and 6 bases for J, with a gap of 7 bases between the germline ends. Notes on this clone: The antigen this receptor binds is unknown. Per-base quality was not reported, and no clone a single base away is much larger than it.

The protocol used for the library was the immunoSEQ multiplex PCR assay. A mixture of 60 forward primers for TCR Vbeta segments and 13 reverse primers for TCR Jbeta segments was used in the multiplex PCR. Amplification of the CDR3 region of rearranged TCR beta genes was performed with a multiplex PCR assay on genomic DNA. The Illumina HiSeq System was used to sequence the amplified TCR beta libraries as 87-base-pair reads. As for how the authors treated the data: A later analysis counted about 82 million unique TCR beta chains across the 666 repertoires, and some 11 million of these chains were shared by at least two donors. To remove PCR and sequencing errors, raw reads were error-corrected and collapsed into unique sequences using a nearest-neighbor algorithm that merged closely related sequences. To assign V, D and J gene segments, CDR3 sequences were aligned to IMGT reference sequences. For a sequence to be retained, a match of at least six nucleotides to both a V gene segment and a J gene segment was required. Rearrangements were classified as productive when the CDR3 lacked stop codons and remained in frame with V and J, and all other rearrangements were classified as non-productive. Following IMGT convention, CDR3 was defined as the stretch from the second conserved V-encoded cysteine up to the conserved J-encoded phenylalanine. Sequences without an unambiguous match to a single V gene segment were excluded from the earlier analysis of 450 to 750 of the donors. An earlier analysis of 587 of the donors called V segments functional above 56.7% productive rearrangements and segregating when the between-donor standard deviation exceeded 5%. A statistical classification framework was built for diagnosing cytomegalovirus status from the catalog of TCR beta chain sequences. A later analysis assigned V and J genes by comparing TCR nucleotide sequences with IMGT/GENE-DB human TR gene sequences. The TCRdist pipeline was used in a later analysis to assign CDR3 sequences and most-parsimonious VDJ recombination scenarios. In a later analysis, each TCR beta chain was defined by its CDR3 amino acid sequence together with its V-gene family, and reads lacking a unique V-gene family were excluded. A later analysis removed 450 to 600 highly shared, low-generation-probability nucleotide sequences to deal with suspected cross-contamination and a sequencing artifact. A later analysis calculated a clonal expansion index for each public chain from normalized within-repertoire ranks of inferred template counts. Generation probabilities in a later analysis came from a VDJ recombination model fitted to out-of-frame rearrangements, and those results were checked against IGoR. Hypergeometric tests were used in a later analysis to score TCR-TCR, TCR-HLA and TCR-CMV co-occurrence, with a repertoire-size bias correction applied to the TCR pairs. To estimate false discovery rates, a later analysis permuted the HLA or CMV assignments 20 times. In a later analysis, co-occurring TCRs were grouped with DBSCAN, and TCRdist sequence similarity was added when clustering was performed within HLA-allele-positive subsets. Repertoires with fewer than 30,000 or more than 120,000 public chains were left out of co-occurrence clustering, as were several repertoires with anomalous nucleotide sharing. Not all clones reach the TCRdb copy of this immuneACCESS table, which keeps in-frame sequences only. Checked studies attribute under half of the gap to unresolved V genes and leave the rest unexplained. The V and J calls and clone size come from that table; D and trimming were worked out from the DNA. This sample gives roughly 120,000 clones in total; around 80% of them show up just once. 2.5% to 3.5% of the sample is held by the ten biggest clonotypes.

In this chain, TRBV7-9 is recombined with TRBJ2-5, with no confident D gene call. Sequencing was done on a sample of PBMCs. This clonotype was obtained from a woman between 18 and 29 years old in good health and CMV-seropositive. The DNA reads TGTGCCAGCAGCCGAGCCCAGACCCAGTACTTC. Its protein reads: CASSRAQTQYF.